This TCR beta chain appears in the sequencing data of a study of vaccination effects on CD4 cells after COVID-19 (dated 2022 in TCRdb). About the full investigation: In the ViraFEST assay, PBMC were stimulated with viral peptide pools, and TCR sequencing was then used to find antigen-specific CD4+ T cell clonotypes based on their expansion. Each participant got two doses of an mRNA SARS-CoV-2 vaccine, either BNT162b2 or mRNA-1273. Pre-vaccine samples were drawn from a couple of convalescent patients 16 days and one week before the first dose, at 142 and 148 days after COVID-19 diagnosis. A few million PBMC per well were cultured with about 10 ug/ml peptides in IMDM containing about 5% human AB serum, approximately 10 IU/ml IL-2 and gentamicin. SARS-CoV-2 spike-specific CD4+ TCR repertoires were compared before and after mRNA vaccination in COVID-19 convalescent patients and in infection-naive vaccine recipients. Altogether, some 10 COVID-19 convalescent patients and several SARS-CoV-2-naive healthy vaccine recipients made up the full study. In the study, cultures from other donors were sequenced using the Oncomine TCR Beta short-read assay on an Illumina iSeq 100.

The paper's findings and limits, for the study overall: In convalescent patients, the post-vaccine spike-reactive repertoire was composed mainly of new vaccine-induced clones that were largely distinct from infection-induced clones. Limitations of the study were the small number of convalescent patients and the absence of early post-infection timepoints. Clones induced by infection and clones induced by vaccination both contracted markedly at late timepoints after vaccination, which fits with T cell responses waning over time.

Sequences LGHNA (CDR1) and YNFKEQ (CDR2) are obtained from the germline V gene. Trimming removed 3 bases from V and 6 bases from J, leaving 12 bases between the germline ends. The CDR3 spans 14 residues, from the cysteine through the phenylalanine. Kept here is only the CDR3 DNA, which spans 42 bases and is read in frame from base 1. Libraries were made using the immunoSEQ multiplex PCR assay. DNA from the cultured, isolated CD4+ T cells was subjected to TCR beta CDR3 sequencing. As for the original processing: The analysis removed non-productive TCR sequences, trimmed reads to the CDR3 region, and retained only CDR3s that were 7 or more amino acids long. Antigen-specific clonotypes were identified using the MANAFEST web app by comparison of expansion in peptide wells against reference cultures. Positive clones required FDR<0.05 expansion versus reference and all other wells, odds ratio above 5, and frequency above 0.1% in two replicate wells. A clonotype was called cross-reactive if it was significantly expanded both in SARS-CoV-2 spike wells and in at least one common cold coronavirus spike condition. Levenshtein distance calculated with the stringdist R package was used to assess CDR3 similarity, and unrooted trees were constructed with ape in R 3.6.1. Held by TCRdb, this immuneACCESS table contains in-frame sequences only and omits some clones. Under half of the omission traces to an unresolved V gene where checked; the cause of the rest is unknown. D and trimming come from the DNA, and the V and J calls and clone size come from that table. The sample contains some 50,000 clones, 70% to 75% of them found a single time. Roughly 8.7% of the sample is taken by the ten largest.

After about 9 days of culture, CD4+ T cells were isolated with the EasySep CD4+ T cell isolation kit. PCR-confirmed SARS-CoV-2 infection had occurred in convalescent patients between March and December 2020, before the Alpha, Beta and Delta variants emerged in the United States. On days 3 and 7, half of the culture medium was replaced with fresh IL-2-containing medium. Unless noted otherwise, every peptide stimulation condition was cultured in triplicate wells. PBMC were separated from whole blood using Ficoll-Paque Plus gradient centrifugation and were then either cryopreserved at -140C or used fresh. The QIAamp micro DNA kit was used to extract genomic DNA from the cultured CD4+ T cells. Details on this clone: Its antigen target is currently unknown. Base quality data are lacking; no much larger clone is found one base away.

The sequence was obtained from a human donor who had a prior SARS-CoV-2 infection. Recombination joined TRBV4-2 with TRBJ2-1; possibly the D gene is TRBD1, per 6 matching bases. Sample: CD4+ T cells from PBMCs cultured without peptide, taken before COVID-19 vaccination. The nucleotide sequence is TGTGCCAGCAGCCAGGCAAACAGGGCCAATGAGCAGTTCTTC. This encodes CASSQANRANEQFF.